Presented here are 23 T cell receptor beta chains from one specimen sequenced in a study of Graves' ophthalmopathy and Graves' hyperthyroidism. Amplifying from RNA transcripts, the study obtained TCR beta CDR3 regions. First-round RT-PCR relied on HTBI primers, and a second-round multiplex PCR came next. One entry per CDR3 protein, called by TCRdb with MiXCR from the multiplex PCR reads. This sample has roughly 400,000 distinct CDR3 sequences, with approximately 15% found just once. The source material was peripheral blood. The receptors shown here come from a woman younger than 35 with stable Graves' hyperthyroidism.

This clonotype was found many times. The chain is built from TRBV12-3 or TRBV12-4 and TRBJ1-2; 7 nucleotides align to TRBD1. Losses at the gene ends were 1 base for V and 3 bases for J; bases not matched to a gene: 5. The CDR3 extends over 15 amino acids. CDR3 sequence (DNA): TGTGCCAGCAGTTTAGGCCAGGGGGAATACTATGGCTACACCTTC. Encoded protein: CASSLGQGEYYGYTF.

This clonotype was seen more than once but under ten times. This chain links TRBV6-1 with TRBJ2-7; TRBD2 aligns across 7 bases. Losses at the gene ends were 7 bases for V and 8 bases for J; bases not matched to a gene: 5. The CDR3 runs 11 residues. CDR1 is MNHNS, CDR2 SASEGT, per germline. The DNA for the CDR3 is TGTGCCAGCACTATCGGGGGGAAGCAGTACTTC. Translated: CASTIGGKQYF.

This clonotype was seen ten or more times. The rearrangement joins TRBV6-1 to TRBJ2-7; D perhaps matches TRBD1 (6 bases). CDR3 size: 13 residues. CDR1 and CDR2 (germline): MNHNS, SASEGT. V lost 4 bases and J lost 6, with 13 bases in between. CDR3 in DNA: TGTGCCAGCAGTGGCCCCAGGGGCTCCGAGCAGTACTTC. This sequence encodes CASSGPRGSEQYF.

At least ten counts were recorded for this clonotype. The V gene is TRBV6-5, the J gene TRBJ1-6; D gene uncertain. Per germline, CDR1 MNHEY and CDR2 SVGAGI. The length of the CDR3 is 15 residues. V was pared by 6 bases and J by 4 bases, with 13 bases between. The CDR3 DNA reads TGTGCCAGCAGGGGCGAGAATAATTATAATTCACCCCTCCACTTT. Translation gives CASRGENNYNSPLHF.

This clonotype has only one observation. The chain recombines TRBV20-1 with TRBJ1-2; no firm D call. CDR3 size: 13 residues. CDR1 is DFQATT, CDR2 SNEGSKA, per germline (reference sequence). V was clipped by 0 bases and J by 1 base, with 6 bases between them. In nucleotides, the CDR3 is TGCAGTGCTAGAGATCTTAATAACTATGGCTACACCTTC. It is translated as CSARDLNNYGYTF.

This clonotype has only a few counts. The genes are TRBV7-8 and TRBJ1-2, with TRBD1 as a possible D gene (5 bases). The V gene lost 5 bases and the J gene lost 4 bases, with 14 bases spanning the gap. The CDR3 length is 14 residues. The germline V gene has CDR1 SGHVS and CDR2 FQNEAQ. The CDR3 DNA follows: TGTGCCAGCAGCGAGACAGTACTTCGCTATGGCTACACCTTC. It specifies CASSETVLRYGYTF.

This clonotype was seen ten or more times. The V and J genes are TRBV27 and TRBJ1-6; D unresolved. Germline CDR1 reads MNHEY; CDR2 reads SMNVEV (reference sequence). V gave up 0 bases and J gave up 15 bases, with 12 bases separating them. This CDR3 contains 13 residues. The CDR3, as DNA: TGTGCCAGCAGTTTATCGACCGTAGGGAGCCTCCACTTT. It specifies CASSLSTVGSLHF.

The CDR3 is CSARVNTGSGELFF. DNA for the CDR3: TGCAGTGCTAGAGTAAATACAGGGTCCGGGGAGCTGTTTTTT. The chain carries TRBV20-1 and TRBJ2-2; maybe TRBD1 (6 bases). V shed 1 base and J shed 6 bases, with 12 bases lying between them. The CDR3 sequence is 14 residues long. Germline V gene data show CDR1 as DFQATT and CDR2 as SNEGSKA (reference sequence).

Many counts were recorded for this clonotype. One end of the junction does not line up with germline, which may come from a read error. The chain couples TRBV12-5 to TRBJ1-5; no reliable D call. CDR1 and CDR2 from the germline V gene are LGHNT and FRNRAP. The CDR3 extends over 15 amino acids. CDR3 coding DNA: TGTGCTAGCGGTTTAGCCCCGGAGAGCAATCAGCCCCAGCATTTT. Encoded protein: CASGLAPESNQPQHF.

This clonotype was recorded a few times. The genes are TRBV24-1 and TRBJ2-5; D gene ambiguous. This CDR3 has 14 residues. The V gene lost 7 bases and the J gene lost 1 base, with 12 bases spanning the gap. Germline V lookup: CDR1 KGHDR, CDR2 SFDVKD. The CDR3 DNA reads TGTGCCACCAGCCCCCCCACCTCCCAAGAGACCCAGTACTTC. Amino acids: CATSPPTSQETQYF.

This clonotype appeared many times. The chain combines TRBV24-1 with TRBJ2-5; possible D gene TRBD1, 6 bases. This CDR3 contains 15 residues. Germline V lookup: CDR1 KGHDR, CDR2 SFDVKD. Deletions cut 7 bases from V and 5 bases from J, with 19 bases between. CDR3 region: CATSTPGASMETQYF. As DNA, the CDR3 is TGTGCCACCAGCACGCCAGGGGCGTCCATGGAGACCCAGTACTTC.

This clonotype was detected ten times or more. The J gene is TRBJ2-5, the V gene TRBV20-1, with D perhaps TRBD2 (5 bases). Germline CDR1 DFQATT, CDR2 SNEGSKA (reference sequence). The CDR3 spans 11 residues. Trimming left V 5 bases short and J 6 bases short, with 10 bases between. The CDR3 sequence: CSARLQKTQYF. The CDR3 region has the DNA TGCAGTGCTCGACTACAAAAGACCCAGTACTTC.

This clonotype came up many times. The CDR3 DNA reads as TGTGCCAGCATGGAGACCGGGGAGCTGTTTTTT. It translates to CASMETGELFF. The chain recombines TRBV6-2 or TRBV6-3 with TRBJ2-2, with D unclear. Trimming pared 7 bases from V and 5 bases from J, leaving 5 bases between. There are 11 residues in the CDR3. Per germline, CDR1 MNHEY and CDR2 SVGEGT.

This clonotype showed up just a few times. The chain couples TRBV24-1 to TRBJ2-5; D call uncertain. V lost 4 bases and J 3 bases, leaving 5 bases between the germline ends. The CDR3 contains 12 residues. The germline V gene has CDR1 KGHDR and CDR2 SFDVKD. The CDR3 sequence is CATSDPEETQYF. CDR3 nucleotides: TGTGCCACCAGTGACCCAGAAGAGACCCAGTACTTC.

This clonotype has a handful of counts. The chain uses TRBV4-1 and TRBJ1-1; D call uncertain. Per the germline V gene, CDR1 is MGHRA and CDR2 is YSYEKL. The CDR3 contains 15 residues. Between the trimmed V and J ends, which lost 3 bases and 1 base, there was a span of 12 bases. The CDR3 region has the DNA TGCGCCAGCAGCCACCGGAACCCCGAGAACACTGAAGCTTTCTTT. This translates into CASSHRNPENTEAFF.

This clonotype was recorded many times. The genes are TRBV24-1 and TRBJ2-7, with D possibly being TRBD1 (6 bases). The V gene's germline CDR1 is KGHDR and CDR2 SFDVKD. The CDR3 is 13 residues long. The V end lost 4 bases, the J end lost 0 bases, and 6 bases lay between the germline ends. CDR3 amino acids: CATSETGSYEQYF. DNA of the CDR3: TGTGCCACCAGTGAGACAGGCTCCTACGAGCAGTACTTC.

The chain uses TRBV6-2 or TRBV6-3 and TRBJ1-5; D ambiguous. This CDR3 comprises 15 residues. The germline V and J ends were trimmed by 6 bases and 2 bases, with 14 bases remaining between them. Germline CDR1 and CDR2: MNHEY and SVGEGT. The CDR3 region has the DNA TGTGCCAGCAGGTCGGGGTTAGAGGGCAATCAGCCCCAGCATTTT. It codes for CASRSGLEGNQPQHF.

V and J are TRBV6-1 and TRBJ2-7, with 10 nucleotides matching TRBD1. With 6 bases clipped from V and 5 bases from J, the junction kept 10 bases outside the gene matches. CDR3 length: 15 residues. CDR1 and CDR2 from the germline V gene are MNHNS and SASEGT. The CDR3 spells CASSGTGDRRDEQYF. The CDR3 DNA reads TGTGCCAGCAGCGGGACAGGGGATAGGAGGGACGAGCAGTACTTC.

The sample holds a few counts of this clonotype. The rearrangement links TRBV11-1 to TRBJ2-5; 11 nucleotides line up with TRBD1. Germline loops: CDR1 SGHAT, CDR2 FQDESV (reference sequence). V lost 3 bases, J lost 5 bases, and 11 bases stayed unmatched. The CDR3 spans 17 residues. In DNA, the CDR3 is TGTGCCAGCAGCTTTGAGATAGGACAGGGGGCAACGGAGACCCAGTACTTC. Its protein product is CASSFEIGQGATETQYF.

This clonotype came up many times. V gene TRBV3-1 combines with J gene TRBJ2-5; 10 bases are a match to TRBD2. CDR3 length: 14 amino acids. The ends lost 0 bases at V and 5 bases at J; junction bases unmatched: 0. Germline loops: CDR1 LGHDT, CDR2 YNNKEL (reference sequence). DNA for the CDR3: TGTGCCAGCAGCCAAGAACTAGCGGGGGAGACCCAGTACTTC. This codes for CASSQELAGETQYF.

This clonotype has ten or more counts. The chain carries TRBV6-6 and TRBJ1-2; perhaps TRBD1 as D (6 bases). V dropped 0 bases and J dropped 3 bases, with 17 bases sitting between them. This CDR3 is built from 17 residues. CDR1 MNHNY and CDR2 SVGAGI come from the germline V gene (reference sequence). CDR3 DNA sequence: TGTGCCAGCAGTTACTCGAGGCCGGGGGGCTGGGACTATGGCTACACCTTC. It codes for CASSYSRPGGWDYGYTF.

This clonotype was counted at least ten times. The chain joins TRBV24-1 to TRBJ2-2, with TRBD1 as a possible D gene (6 bases). V was shortened by 4 bases and J by 4 bases, with 15 bases between the two germline ends. The CDR3 has 16 residues. Per germline, CDR1 KGHDR and CDR2 SFDVKD. CDR3 coding DNA: TGTGCCACCAGTGACCCCCGGCAGGGGAGCACCGGGGAGCTGTTTTTT. Translating gives CATSDPRQGSTGELFF.

This clonotype has at least ten counts. The chain has TRBV5-1 and TRBJ1-3; possibly TRBD1 for D (5 bases). Germline V gene sequence: CDR1 SGHRS, CDR2 YFSETQ. The V end lost 7 bases, the J end lost 5 bases, and 16 bases lay between the germline ends. CDR3 length: 14 residues. This chain's CDR3 is CASALGEARNTIYF. In DNA form, the CDR3 reads TGCGCCAGCGCCTTGGGGGAGGCGCGAAACACCATATATTTT.